This T cell receptor beta chain came from a study of T cell responses to AZD1222 COVID-19 vaccine. Concerning this clone itself: Its antigen is currently unknown.

V was trimmed by 5 bases and J by 2 bases, leaving 10 bases between them. Germline V gene lookup returns CDR1 LNHDA and CDR2 SQIVND (reference sequence). The CDR3 loop spans 13 amino acids. Pooling covered second doses at about 4 or about 12 weeks. Points from the study as a whole: Donors in the cohort were predominantly white British and more often female, and clonal diversity was possibly underestimated. Reports indicate that nearly half of spike-specific TCRs are directed at unmutated variant regions. Two doses of AZD1222 preceded a rise in Spike-specific TCR breadth and depth.

Assay used: immunoSEQ multiplex PCR; TCRdb lists only in-frame clones, some missing. The table records tens of thousands of clones, 70% to 90% of them present only once. The sequencing here drew on peripheral blood, taken 28 days after the second AZD1222 dose. The receptor was derived from an adult who received the AZD1222 COVID-19 vaccine. The genes are TRBV19 and TRBJ2-7; tentatively, D is TRBD1 (6 bases). The CDR3 is CASSAGVAYEQYF. The CDR3 bases are TGTGCCAGTAGTGCAGGGGTTGCCTACGAGCAGTACTTC.